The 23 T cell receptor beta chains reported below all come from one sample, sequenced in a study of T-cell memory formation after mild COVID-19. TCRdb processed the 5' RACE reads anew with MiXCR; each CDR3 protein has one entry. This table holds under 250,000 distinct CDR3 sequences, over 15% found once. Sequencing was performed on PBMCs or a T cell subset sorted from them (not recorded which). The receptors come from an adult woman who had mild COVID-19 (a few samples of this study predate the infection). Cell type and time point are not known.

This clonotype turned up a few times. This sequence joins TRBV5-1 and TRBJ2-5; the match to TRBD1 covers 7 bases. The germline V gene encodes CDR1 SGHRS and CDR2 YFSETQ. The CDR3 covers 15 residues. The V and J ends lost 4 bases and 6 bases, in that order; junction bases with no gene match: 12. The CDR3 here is CASSPGTVPKQTQYF. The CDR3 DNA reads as TGCGCCAGCAGCCCTGGGACAGTCCCCAAGCAGACCCAGTACTTC. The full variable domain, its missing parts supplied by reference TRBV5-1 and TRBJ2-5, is KAGVTQTPRYLIKTRGQQVTLSCSPISGHRSVSWYQQTPGQGLQFLFEYFSETQRNKGNFPGRFSGRQFSNSRSEMNVSTLELGDSALYLCASSPGTVPKQTQYFGPGTRLLVL.

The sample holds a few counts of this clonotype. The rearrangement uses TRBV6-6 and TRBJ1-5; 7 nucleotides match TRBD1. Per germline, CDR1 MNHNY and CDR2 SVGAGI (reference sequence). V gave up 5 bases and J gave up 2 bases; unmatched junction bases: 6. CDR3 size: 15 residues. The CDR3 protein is CASSARGTGNQPQHF. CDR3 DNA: TGTGCCAGCAGTGCCAGGGGGACGGGCAATCAGCCCCAGCATTTT.

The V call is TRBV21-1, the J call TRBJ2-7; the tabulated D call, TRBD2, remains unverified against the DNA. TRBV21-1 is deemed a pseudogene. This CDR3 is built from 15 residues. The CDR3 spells CASSFSQGNSYEQYF. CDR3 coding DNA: TGTGCCAGCAGCTTCTCCCAGGGGAACTCCTACGAGCAGTACTTC.

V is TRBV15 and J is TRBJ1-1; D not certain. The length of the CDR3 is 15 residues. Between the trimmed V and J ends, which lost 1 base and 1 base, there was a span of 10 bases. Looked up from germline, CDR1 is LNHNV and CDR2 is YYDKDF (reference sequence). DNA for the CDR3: TGTGCCACCAGCAGAGGCGAGGCTCCGAACACTGAAGCTTTCTTT. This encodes CATSRGEAPNTEAFF.

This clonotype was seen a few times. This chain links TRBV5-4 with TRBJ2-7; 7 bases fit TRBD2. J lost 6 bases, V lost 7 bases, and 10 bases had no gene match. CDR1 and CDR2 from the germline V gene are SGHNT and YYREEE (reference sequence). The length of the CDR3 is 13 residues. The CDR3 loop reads CASGGGFGSEQYF. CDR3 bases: TGTGCCAGCGGGGGGGGTTTCGGGAGCGAGCAGTACTTC. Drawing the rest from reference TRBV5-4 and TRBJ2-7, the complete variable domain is ETGVTQSPTHLIKTRGQQVTLRCSSQSGHNTVSWYQQALGQGPQFIFQYYREEENGRGNFPPRFSGLQFPNYSSELNVNALELDDSALYLCASGGGFGSEQYFGPGTRLTVT.

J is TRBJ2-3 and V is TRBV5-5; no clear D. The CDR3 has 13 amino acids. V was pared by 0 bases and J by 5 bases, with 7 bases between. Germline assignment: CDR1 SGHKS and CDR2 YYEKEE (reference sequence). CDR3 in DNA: TGTGCCAGCAGCTTGGAGAGGAGAGATACGCAGTATTTT. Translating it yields CASSLERRDTQYF.

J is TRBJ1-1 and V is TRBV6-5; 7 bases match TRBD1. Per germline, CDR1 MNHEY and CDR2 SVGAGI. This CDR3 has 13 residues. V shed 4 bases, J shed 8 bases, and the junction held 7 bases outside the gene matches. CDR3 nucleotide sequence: TGTGCCAGCAGTTCCTTGAGGGGGCAAGAAGCTTTCTTT. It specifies CASSSLRGQEAFF.

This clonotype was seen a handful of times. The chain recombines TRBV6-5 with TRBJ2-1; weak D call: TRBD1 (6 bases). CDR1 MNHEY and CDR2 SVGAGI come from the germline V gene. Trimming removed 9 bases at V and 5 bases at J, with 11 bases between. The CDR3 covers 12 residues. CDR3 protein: CASSRGHNEQFF. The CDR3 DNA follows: TGTGCCAGTTCCAGGGGACACAATGAGCAGTTCTTC.

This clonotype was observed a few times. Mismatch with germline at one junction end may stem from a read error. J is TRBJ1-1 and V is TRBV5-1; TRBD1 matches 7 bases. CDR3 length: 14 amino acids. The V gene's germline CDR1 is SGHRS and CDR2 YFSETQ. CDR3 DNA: TGCGCCAGCACCTTGGGAGGGGGCTCGGCTGAAGCTTTCTTT. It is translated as CASTLGGGSAEAFF. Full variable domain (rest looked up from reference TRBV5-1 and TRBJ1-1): KAGVTQTPRYLIKTRGQQVTLSCSPISGHRSVSWYQQTPGQGLQFLFEYFSETQRNKGNFPGRFSGRQFSNSRSEMNVSTLELGDSALYLCASTLGGGSAEAFFGQGTRLTVV.

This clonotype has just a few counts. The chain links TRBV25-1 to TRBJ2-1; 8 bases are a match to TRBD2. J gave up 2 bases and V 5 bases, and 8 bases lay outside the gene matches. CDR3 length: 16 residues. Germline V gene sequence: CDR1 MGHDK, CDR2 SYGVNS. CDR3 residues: CASSTPSGSPYNEQFF. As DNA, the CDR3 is TGTGCCAGCAGTACCCCCAGCGGGAGTCCCTACAATGAGCAGTTCTTC.

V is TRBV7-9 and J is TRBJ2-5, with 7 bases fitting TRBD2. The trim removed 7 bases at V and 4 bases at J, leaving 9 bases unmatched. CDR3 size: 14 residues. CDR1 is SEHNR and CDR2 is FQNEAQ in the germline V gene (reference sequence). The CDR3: CASTPVERGETQYF. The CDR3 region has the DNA TGTGCCAGCACCCCCGTTGAGCGGGGAGAGACCCAGTACTTC.

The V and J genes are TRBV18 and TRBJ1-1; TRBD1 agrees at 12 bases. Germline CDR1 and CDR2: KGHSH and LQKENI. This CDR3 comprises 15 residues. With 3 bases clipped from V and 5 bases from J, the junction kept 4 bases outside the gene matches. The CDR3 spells CASSPRDRGRTEAFF. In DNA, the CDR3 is TGTGCCAGCTCACCCCGGGACAGGGGGCGGACTGAAGCTTTCTTT.

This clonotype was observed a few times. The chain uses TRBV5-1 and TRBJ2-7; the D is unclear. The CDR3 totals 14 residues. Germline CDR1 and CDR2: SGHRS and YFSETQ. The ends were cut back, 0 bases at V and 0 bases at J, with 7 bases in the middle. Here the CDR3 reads CASSLDSTSYEQYF. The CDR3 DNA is TGCGCCAGCAGCTTGGATTCCACCTCCTACGAGCAGTACTTC.

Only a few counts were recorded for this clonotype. CDR3 coding DNA: TGCGCCAGCAGCTTGGGGGACCTCGCTTCCTACGAGCAGTACTTC. Encoded protein: CASSLGDLASYEQYF. The rearrangement joins TRBV5-1 to TRBJ2-7; D is possibly TRBD1 or TRBD2 (5 bases each). V shed 0 bases and J shed 1 base, with 11 bases lying between them. Germline lookup yields CDR1 SGHRS and CDR2 YFSETQ. This CDR3 contains 15 residues.

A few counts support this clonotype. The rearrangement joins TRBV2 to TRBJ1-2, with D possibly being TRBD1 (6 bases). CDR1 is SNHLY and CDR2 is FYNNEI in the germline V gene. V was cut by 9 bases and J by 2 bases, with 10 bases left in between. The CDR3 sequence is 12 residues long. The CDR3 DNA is TGTGCCAGTGACAGGAAAAACTATGGCTACACCTTC. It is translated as CASDRKNYGYTF. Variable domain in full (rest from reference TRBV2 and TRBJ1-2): EPEVTQTPSHQVTQMGQEVILRCVPISNHLYFYWYRQILGQKVEFLVSFYNNEISEKSEIFDDQFSVERPDGSNFTLKIRSTKLEDSAMYFCASDRKNYGYTFGSGTRLTVV.

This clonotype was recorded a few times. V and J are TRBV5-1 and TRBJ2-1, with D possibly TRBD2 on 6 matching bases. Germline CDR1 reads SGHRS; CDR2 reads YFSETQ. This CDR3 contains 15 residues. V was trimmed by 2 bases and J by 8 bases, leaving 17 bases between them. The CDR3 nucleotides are TGCGCCAGCAGCTTCGGCGGGACGGTTGGCGATGAGCAGTTCTTC. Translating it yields CASSFGGTVGDEQFF.

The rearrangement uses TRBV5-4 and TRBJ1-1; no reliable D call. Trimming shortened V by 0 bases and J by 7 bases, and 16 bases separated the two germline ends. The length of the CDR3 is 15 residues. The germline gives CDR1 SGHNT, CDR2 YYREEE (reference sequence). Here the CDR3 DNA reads TGTGCCAGCAGCTTGGCCCCGGGGTCATATTTTGAAGCTTTCTTT. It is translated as CASSLAPGSYFEAFF.

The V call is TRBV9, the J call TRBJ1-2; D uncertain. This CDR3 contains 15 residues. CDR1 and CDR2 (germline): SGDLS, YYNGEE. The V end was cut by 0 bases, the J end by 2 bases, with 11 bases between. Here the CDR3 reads CASSVDGLKNYGYTF. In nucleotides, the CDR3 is TGTGCCAGCAGCGTAGATGGCTTAAAGAACTATGGCTACACCTTC.

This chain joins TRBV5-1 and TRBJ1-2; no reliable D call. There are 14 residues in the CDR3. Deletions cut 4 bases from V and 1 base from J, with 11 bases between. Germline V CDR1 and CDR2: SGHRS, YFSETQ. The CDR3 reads CASSPDGYNYGYTF. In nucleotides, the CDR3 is TGCGCCAGCAGCCCGGACGGATATAACTATGGCTACACCTTC.

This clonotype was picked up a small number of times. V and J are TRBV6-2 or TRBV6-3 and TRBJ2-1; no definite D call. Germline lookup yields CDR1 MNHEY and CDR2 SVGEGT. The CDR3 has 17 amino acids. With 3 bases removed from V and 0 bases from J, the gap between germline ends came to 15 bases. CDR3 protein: CASSYPLQESSYNEQFF. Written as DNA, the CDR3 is TGTGCCAGCAGTTATCCTCTTCAGGAGAGCTCCTACAATGAGCAGTTCTTC.

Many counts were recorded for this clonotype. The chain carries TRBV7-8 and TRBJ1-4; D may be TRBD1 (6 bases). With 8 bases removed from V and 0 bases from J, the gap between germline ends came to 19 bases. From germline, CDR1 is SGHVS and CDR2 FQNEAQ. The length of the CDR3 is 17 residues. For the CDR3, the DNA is TGTGCCAGCGGAAAGACAGGAGGCTTAACAACTAATGAAAAACTGTTTTTT. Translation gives CASGKTGGLTTNEKLFF.

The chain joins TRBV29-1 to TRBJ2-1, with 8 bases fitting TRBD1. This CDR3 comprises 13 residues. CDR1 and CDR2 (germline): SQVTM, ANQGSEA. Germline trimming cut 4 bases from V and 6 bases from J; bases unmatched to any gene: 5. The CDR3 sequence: CSVVWGTGNEQFF. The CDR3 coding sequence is TGCAGCGTTGTCTGGGGGACAGGCAATGAGCAGTTCTTC.

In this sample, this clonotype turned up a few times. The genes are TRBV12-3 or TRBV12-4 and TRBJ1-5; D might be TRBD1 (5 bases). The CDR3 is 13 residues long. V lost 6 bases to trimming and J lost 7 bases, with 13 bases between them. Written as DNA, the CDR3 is TGTGCCAGCAGACCCCAGGGAAACCAGCCCCAGCATTTT. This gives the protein CASRPQGNQPQHF.